These 11 T cell receptor beta chains originate from one sample sequenced in a study of cytomegalovirus exposure and HLA in healthy donors. PCR used 60 Vbeta primers and 13 Jbeta primers. Method: immunoSEQ multiplex PCR; TCRdb's copy keeps in-frame clones and lacks some. The sample lists roughly 150,000 clones, around 83% seen once, with about 0.98% in the top ten. The sequenced sample consisted of PBMCs. The receptors here all came from a girl aged 2-10 years in good health and CMV-seropositive.

The V gene is TRBV9, the J gene TRBJ2-2; D is undetermined. The CDR3 spans 12 residues. The V gene lost 2 bases and the J gene lost 7 bases, with 6 bases spanning the gap. Per germline, CDR1 SGDLS and CDR2 YYNGEE. CDR3 amino acids: CASSVNGGELFF. CDR3 nucleotides: TGTGCCAGCAGCGTTAACGGCGGGGAGCTGTTTTTT.

The V and J genes are TRBV19 and TRBJ2-1; D gene uncertain. CDR3 length: 11 residues. Per germline, CDR1 LNHDA and CDR2 SQIVND (reference sequence). V lost 5 bases, J lost 10 bases, and 9 bases lay in between. DNA for the CDR3: TGTGCCAGTAGTGCGAGCCTCGAGCAGTTCTTC. Translating gives CASSASLEQFF.

The rearrangement links TRBV4-2 to TRBJ2-2; no definite D call. V was clipped by 2 bases and J by 4 bases, with 14 bases between them. CDR1 and CDR2 (germline): LGHNA, YNFKEQ. This CDR3 is built from 16 residues. CDR3 sequence: CASSQLLRRSTGELFF. The CDR3 DNA reads as TGTGCCAGCAGCCAATTGTTGAGGCGGAGCACCGGGGAGCTGTTTTTT.

This sequence joins TRBV7-9 and TRBJ2-1; D may be TRBD2 (6 bases). CDR3 length: 14 amino acids. Trimming took off 4 bases at V and 9 bases at J, with 16 bases between the two ends. Germline V gene data show CDR1 as SEHNR and CDR2 as FQNEAQ (reference sequence). The CDR3 loop is CASSSPPGGLEQFF. The DNA for the CDR3 is TGTGCCAGCAGCTCTCCCCCCGGGGGTCTTGAGCAGTTCTTC.

The chain joins TRBV19 to TRBJ2-5; 7 positions match TRBD1. The CDR3 sequence is 14 residues long. The V gene end was trimmed by 3 bases and the J gene end by 9 bases; junction bases not matched to a gene: 10. Germline V lookup: CDR1 LNHDA, CDR2 SQIVND (reference sequence). The CDR3 sequence: CASSIEGQSVPQYF. DNA of the CDR3: TGTGCCAGTAGTATTGAGGGACAGTCGGTACCCCAGTACTTC.

This chain links TRBV4-1 with TRBJ1-4; 7 nucleotides align to TRBD1. The CDR3 runs 17 residues. The ends lost 4 bases at V and 0 bases at J; junction bases unmatched: 8. In germline, CDR1 is MGHRA, CDR2 YSYEKL. CDR3 sequence: CASSRGTALATNEKLFF. The CDR3 nucleotides are TGCGCCAGCAGCCGAGGGACAGCCCTCGCAACTAATGAAAAACTGTTTTTT.

V and J are TRBV30 and TRBJ2-3, with D perhaps TRBD2 (6 bases). The CDR3 runs 14 residues. Germline CDR1 GTSNPN, CDR2 SVGIG (reference sequence). Trimming took 4 bases from V and 2 from J, leaving 13 bases between them. DNA for the CDR3: TGTGCCTGGACCCCTGGCGGGGACACAGATACGCAGTATTTT. Encoded protein: CAWTPGGDTDTQYF.

This chain uses TRBV28 with TRBJ1-4; 12 bases are a match to TRBD1. V shed 6 bases, J shed 8 bases, and the junction held 16 bases outside the gene matches. The CDR3 loop spans 18 amino acids. CDR1 MDHEN and CDR2 SYDVKM come from the germline V gene. The CDR3 region has the DNA TGTGCCAGCAGCCCGAACAAACCGGGACAGGGGGCCTACGAAAAACTGTTTTTT. This codes for CASSPNKPGQGAYEKLFF.

The V call is TRBV7-9, the J call TRBJ1-2; the D gene is possibly TRBD1 (6 bases). CDR1 and CDR2 (germline): SEHNR, FQNEAQ (reference sequence). Trimming took off 0 bases at V and 0 bases at J, with 11 bases between the two ends. The CDR3 is made up of 16 amino acids. CDR3 sequence reads: CASSLAQGTSNYGYTF. The CDR3 coding sequence is TGTGCCAGCAGCTTAGCCCAGGGGACCTCTAACTATGGCTACACCTTC.

The V and J genes are TRBV2 and TRBJ2-7; D is undetermined. The CDR3 consists of 15 residues. Germline CDR1 reads SNHLY; CDR2 reads FYNNEI. Trimming took 6 bases from V and 3 from J, leaving 18 bases between them. The CDR3: CASRLSETTYYEQYF. The CDR3 nucleotides are TGTGCCAGCAGGCTCAGTGAAACGACTTACTACGAGCAGTACTTC.

The J gene is TRBJ1-4, the V gene TRBV30; a weak D match, TRBD1 (5 bases). The germline V and J ends were trimmed by 0 bases and 3 bases, with 11 bases remaining between them. The germline gives CDR1 GTSNPN, CDR2 SVGIG (reference sequence). This CDR3 has 15 amino acids. CDR3 residues: CAWSVLRGSNEKLFF. CDR3 nucleotides: TGTGCCTGGAGTGTACTTCGGGGGTCTAATGAAAAACTGTTTTTT.